Presented here are 18 T cell receptor beta chains from one specimen sequenced in a study of T cell responses to AZD1222 COVID-19 vaccine. TCRdb's table, derived via immunoSEQ multiplex PCR, lists solely in-frame clones and lacks some. The sample holds about 130,000 clones, around 90% seen once. The sample consisted of peripheral blood, taken 28 days after the second AZD1222 dose. Receptor source: an adult who received the AZD1222 COVID-19 vaccine.

This CDR3 reads CASSPQALLSGNTIYF. CDR3 nucleotide sequence: TGCGCCAGCAGCCCACAGGCTCTTCTCTCTGGAAACACCATATATTTT. The rearrangement links TRBV5-1 to TRBJ1-3, with D perhaps matching TRBD1 (5 bases). V was pared by 4 bases and J by 0 bases, with 14 bases between. The CDR3 sequence is 16 residues long. Germline V gene lookup returns CDR1 SGHRS and CDR2 YFSETQ.

The V and J genes are TRBV7-8 and TRBJ2-1; 15 nucleotides agree with TRBD2. Per germline, CDR1 SGHVS and CDR2 FQNEAQ. CDR3 length: 19 amino acids. Trimming took 5 bases from V and 4 from J; bases not matched to a gene: 12. CDR3 DNA: TGTGCCAGCAGCACGGGACTAGCGGGGGGAACTTTACTATACAATGAGCAGTTCTTC. It translates to CASSTGLAGGTLLYNEQFF. The entire variable domain, with the rest obtained from reference TRBV7-8 and TRBJ2-1, is as follows: GAGVSQSPRYKVAKRGQDVALRCDPISGHVSLFWYQQALGQGPEFLTYFQNEAQLDKSGLPSDRFFAERPEGSVSTLKIQRTQQEDSAVYLCASSTGLAGGTLLYNEQFFGPGTRLTVL.

This clone was observed a few times. This chain uses TRBV7-8 with TRBJ2-3; D ambiguous. The V end was cut by 3 bases, the J end by 0 bases, with 7 bases between. The germline CDR1 and CDR2 sequences are SGHVS and FQNEAQ. The CDR3 consists of 14 residues. CDR3 DNA sequence: TGTGCCAGCAGCTTCCGGCTTAGCACAGATACGCAGTATTTT. Amino acid sequence: CASSFRLSTDTQYF.

The chain couples TRBV7-9 to TRBJ2-3; D remains ambiguous. Germline V gene lookup returns CDR1 SEHNR and CDR2 FQNEAQ (reference sequence). The CDR3 runs 15 residues. V lost 1 base, J lost 0 bases, and 8 bases lay in between. The CDR3 is CASSLDGTSTDTQYF. The CDR3 region has the DNA TGTGCCAGCAGCTTAGACGGAACTAGCACAGATACGCAGTATTTT.

The chain combines TRBV19 with TRBJ2-5; 8 bases match TRBD2. The V and J ends lost 7 bases and 3 bases, in that order; junction bases with no gene match: 10. Germline assignment: CDR1 LNHDA and CDR2 SQIVND (reference sequence). The CDR3 spans 15 residues. CDR3 loop: CASKRSGLVEETQYF. The DNA for the CDR3 is TGTGCCAGTAAGAGGTCGGGACTAGTCGAAGAGACCCAGTACTTC.

This clone showed up just once. This chain uses TRBV5-4 with TRBJ2-1; 9 bases are shared with TRBD1. Germline V gene lookup returns CDR1 SGHNT and CDR2 YYREEE (reference sequence). This CDR3 comprises 15 residues. With V trimmed by 4 bases and J by 6 bases, 8 bases remained unmatched. CDR3 sequence: CASSLPGTGFNEQFF. CDR3 DNA: TGTGCCAGCAGCCTACCCGGGACAGGGTTCAATGAGCAGTTCTTC. Filled out from reference TRBV5-4 and TRBJ2-1, the complete variable domain reads ETGVTQSPTHLIKTRGQQVTLRCSSQSGHNTVSWYQQALGQGPQFIFQYYREEENGRGNFPPRFSGLQFPNYSSELNVNALELDDSALYLCASSLPGTGFNEQFFGPGTRLTVL.

The chain's CDR3 is CASRGIGATLGAKNIQYF. The CDR3 region has the DNA TGTGCCAGCAGGGGAATAGGCGCCACCTTGGGAGCCAAAAACATTCAGTACTTC. The chain links TRBV28 to TRBJ2-4; no clear D gene. Germline CDR1 reads MDHEN; CDR2 reads SYDVKM. V was shortened by 6 bases and J by 0 bases, with 21 bases between the two germline ends. The CDR3 spans 18 residues. Full variable domain (remainder filled in from reference TRBV28 and TRBJ2-4): DVKVTQSSRYLVKRTGEKVFLECVQDMDHENMFWYRQDPGLGLRLIYFSYDVKMKEKGDIPEGYSVSREKKERFSLILESASTNQTSMYLCASRGIGATLGAKNIQYFGAGTRLSVL.

The CDR3 sequence: CASSQVGKSNYGYTF. Here the CDR3 DNA reads TGCGCCAGCAGCCAAGTCGGCAAAAGTAACTATGGCTACACCTTC. V and J are TRBV4-3 and TRBJ1-2, with no clear D. This CDR3 has 15 residues. The germline gives CDR1 LGHNA, CDR2 YSLEER. Trimming left V 1 base short and J 1 base short, with 10 bases between.

The chain has TRBV6-5 and TRBJ1-2, with 9 bases matching TRBD1. After removal of 4 bases from V and 7 bases from J, the junction contained 7 bases not matched to a gene. The germline V gene has CDR1 MNHEY and CDR2 SVGAGI. The length of the CDR3 is 14 residues. The CDR3 bases are TGTGCCAGCAGTTCCGGGACAGGGCCTTTTGGCTACACCTTC. Residues: CASSSGTGPFGYTF.

The chain is built from TRBV6-5 and TRBJ2-1; 10 bases fit TRBD2. The germline V gene encodes CDR1 MNHEY and CDR2 SVGAGI. This CDR3 contains 15 residues. The V segment lost 0 bases and the J segment 13 bases; nucleotides outside the gene matches: 9. The CDR3 DNA follows: TGTGCCAGCAGTTACTCGGGCAGCGGGGGGGCAAACCAGTTCTTC. Its protein is CASSYSGSGGANQFF.

The V and J genes are TRBV3-1 (or the pseudogene TRBV3-2) and TRBJ1-1; perhaps TRBD1 as D (5 bases). The CDR3 is made up of 16 amino acids. In germline, CDR1 is LGHDT, CDR2 YNNKEL (reference sequence). The V and J ends lost 0 bases and 0 bases respectively, with 11 bases between them. The CDR3 nucleotides are TGTGCCAGCAGCCAAGAAGTAAGACAGCTGAACACTGAAGCTTTCTTT. The encoded protein is CASSQEVRQLNTEAFF.

This chain links TRBV28 with TRBJ1-6; D possibly corresponds to TRBD1 (6 bases). The V and J ends lost 6 bases and 7 bases respectively, with 19 bases between them. Germline values: CDR1 MDHEN, CDR2 SYDVKM. This CDR3 is built from 16 residues. This CDR3 reads CASRYQNRVGNSPLHF. In DNA, the CDR3 is TGTGCCAGCAGATATCAGAACAGGGTAGGGAATTCACCCCTCCACTTT.

V gene TRBV2 combines with J gene TRBJ1-4; D might be TRBD1 (5 bases). This CDR3 is 15 amino acids long. Germline-derived CDR1 and CDR2 are SNHLY and FYNNEI. Trimming took off 6 bases at V and 5 bases at J, with 16 bases between the two ends. The CDR3: CASSAATARNEKLFF. In DNA, the CDR3 is TGTGCCAGCAGCGCCGCGACAGCCCGGAATGAAAAACTGTTTTTT.

The rearrangement uses TRBV3-1 (or the pseudogene TRBV3-2) and TRBJ1-3, with D unclear. The CDR3 loop spans 15 amino acids. Trimming removed 0 bases at V and 0 bases at J, with 6 bases between. Germline V gene data show CDR1 as LGHDT and CDR2 as YNNKEL (reference sequence). Here the CDR3 reads CASSQDVSSGNTIYF. The CDR3 DNA reads as TGTGCCAGCAGCCAAGATGTGAGCTCTGGAAACACCATATATTTT.

J is TRBJ1-2 and V is TRBV12-3 or TRBV12-4; D is uncertain. This CDR3 contains 12 residues. The V gene lost 4 bases and the J gene lost 7 bases, with 10 bases spanning the gap. In nucleotides, the CDR3 is TGTGCCAGCAGTTATGGGGTTTCTGGCTACACCTTC. Its translation: CASSYGVSGYTF.

This clone was seen a few times. The rearrangement joins TRBV11-3 to TRBJ1-3, with D possibly TRBD1 on 5 matching bases. Trimming shortened V by 5 bases and J by 0 bases, and 17 bases separated the two germline ends. The CDR3 loop spans 17 amino acids. Germline V gene data show CDR1 as SGHNT and CDR2 as YENEEA. As DNA, the CDR3 is TGTGCCAGCAGCCCGAAGCGGGGACTCCGCTCTGGAAACACCATATATTTT. This sequence encodes CASSPKRGLRSGNTIYF.

The chain carries TRBV30 and TRBJ1-3, with a weak D call TRBD1 (5 bases). V gave up 4 bases and J gave up 2 bases, with 9 bases separating them. The CDR3 length is 13 residues. The germline CDR1 and CDR2 sequences are GTSNPN and SVGIG (reference sequence). CDR3 coding DNA: TGTGCCTGGAACAGGCACCCTGGAAACACCATATATTTT. Encoded protein: CAWNRHPGNTIYF.

V usage is TRBV5-1 and J usage is TRBJ1-6, with 8 bases lining up with TRBD1. Germline CDR1 and CDR2: SGHRS and YFSETQ. With V trimmed by 5 bases and J by 9 bases, 10 bases remained unmatched. The CDR3 is 15 amino acids. This chain's CDR3 is CASSKTDGQGSPLHF. In DNA form, the CDR3 reads TGCGCCAGCAGTAAAACAGACGGACAGGGTTCACCCCTCCACTTT.